Following are 9 T cell receptor beta chains from one sample sequenced in a study of blood T cell repertoires in COVID-19. Produced via immunoSEQ multiplex PCR; TCRdb's table is partial and in-frame only. The repertoire holds about 380,000 clones, with more than 80% as singletons. Sample: peripheral blood. The receptors were gathered from a man aged 40-55 years with acute or convalescent COVID-19.

This sequence joins TRBV7-8 and TRBJ1-1; the D is unclear. Germline CDR1 SGHVS, CDR2 FQNEAQ. Trimming removed 5 bases from V and 0 bases from J, with 10 bases in between. This CDR3 is 14 amino acids long. Here the CDR3 DNA reads TGTGCCAGCAGCGCTACGAGCATGAACACTGAAGCTTTCTTT. Residues: CASSATSMNTEAFF.

The gene calls are TRBV11-2 and TRBJ2-1; 9 nucleotides match TRBD2. The CDR3 consists of 14 residues. The V gene's germline CDR1 is SGHAT and CDR2 FQNNGV. The trim removed 7 bases at V and 5 bases at J, leaving 6 bases unmatched. CDR3 protein: CASNAGLANNEQFF. CDR3 nucleotide sequence: TGTGCCAGCAATGCCGGACTAGCGAACAATGAGCAGTTCTTC. Supplemented by reference TRBV11-2 and TRBJ2-1, the full variable domain reads EAGVAQSPRYKIIEKRQSVAFWCNPISGHATLYWYQQILGQGPKLLIQFQNNGVVDDSQLPKDRFSAERLKGVDSTLKIQPAKLEDSAVYLCASNAGLANNEQFFGPGTRLTVL.

The chain carries TRBV5-8 and TRBJ2-6, with TRBD2 as a possible D gene (5 bases). The CDR3 length is 15 residues. Germline-derived CDR1 and CDR2 are SGHTS and YDEGEE. V dropped 6 bases and J dropped 2 bases, with 12 bases sitting between them. CDR3 loop: CASTRGGAGANVLTF. DNA for the CDR3: TGTGCCAGCACCCGTGGAGGAGCTGGGGCCAACGTCCTGACTTTC.

The V call is TRBV7-3, the J call TRBJ2-5, with D possibly matching TRBD2 (5 bases). CDR3 length: 14 amino acids. Deletions cut 5 bases from V and 4 bases from J, with 14 bases between. CDR1 and CDR2 (germline): SGHTA, FQGTGA. The CDR3 spells CASSRVGGGETQYF. The CDR3 nucleotides are TGTGCCAGCAGCCGGGTAGGAGGAGGAGAGACCCAGTACTTC.

The chain combines TRBV13 with TRBJ1-6, with D unresolved. Germline loops: CDR1 PRHDT, CDR2 FYEKMQ (reference sequence). Trimming left V 0 bases short and J 6 bases short, with 12 bases between. The CDR3 has 16 amino acids. The CDR3 here is CASSLGLRVVNSPLHF. CDR3 bases: TGTGCCAGCAGCTTAGGCCTTCGGGTGGTTAATTCACCCCTCCACTTT.

This sequence joins TRBV24-1 and TRBJ2-1, with a possible D match to TRBD2 (6 bases). CDR1 is KGHDR, CDR2 SFDVKD, per germline. This CDR3 comprises 17 residues. The V gene lost 7 bases and the J gene lost 4 bases, with 22 bases spanning the gap. The CDR3 nucleotides read TGTGCCACCAGGATTTCAAGTCGACTAGTGGGATACAATGAGCAGTTCTTC. Translating it yields CATRISSRLVGYNEQFF.

This chain uses TRBV30 with TRBJ2-1; TRBD2 aligns across 8 bases. The germline CDR1 and CDR2 sequences are GTSNPN and SVGIG (reference sequence). J lost 9 bases, V lost 5 bases, and 12 bases had no gene match. The CDR3 is 14 amino acids. The CDR3 DNA is TGTGCCTGGGTGAAGGGAGCGGGAGTAGGTGAGCAGTTCTTC. It is translated as CAWVKGAGVGEQFF.

CDR3 sequence reads: CASSRGQGDEKLFF. The CDR3 DNA reads as TGTGCCAGCAGCCGCGGACAGGGGGATGAAAAACTGTTTTTT. The gene calls are TRBV7-9 and TRBJ1-4, with 10 nucleotides matching TRBD1. The CDR3 is made up of 14 amino acids. Germline assignment: CDR1 SEHNR and CDR2 FQNEAQ (reference sequence). V shed 5 bases, J shed 6 bases, and the junction held 3 bases outside the gene matches.

The chain joins TRBV7-8 to TRBJ1-2; D remains ambiguous. Germline V CDR1 and CDR2: SGHVS, FQNEAQ. V shed 7 bases and J shed 8 bases, with 17 bases lying between them. The CDR3 is made up of 13 amino acids. The chain's CDR3 is CASTNREGGGYTF. The CDR3 nucleotides read TGTGCCAGCACCAACCGAGAGGGTGGCGGCTACACCTTC. Combining the CDR3 with reference TRBV7-8 and TRBJ1-2 gives the whole variable domain GAGVSQSPRYKVAKRGQDVALRCDPISGHVSLFWYQQALGQGPEFLTYFQNEAQLDKSGLPSDRFFAERPEGSVSTLKIQRTQQEDSAVYLCASTNREGGGYTFGSGTRLTVV.